Below, 8 T cell receptor beta chains from the same sample are listed, as sequenced in a study of Graves' ophthalmopathy and Graves' hyperthyroidism. Amplification of TCR beta CDR3 regions used RNA transcripts. HTBI-primed RT-PCR formed the first round, and a multiplex PCR formed the second. MiXCR, run by TCRdb on the multiplex PCR reads, gives a single entry per CDR3 protein. Counted here are 660,000 or so distinct CDR3 sequences, about two fifths occurring once; the ten biggest clones make up over 2.5%. The sample was peripheral blood. These receptors were collected from an adult man with Graves' ophthalmopathy.

J is TRBJ2-5 and V is TRBV15, with 7 bases aligning to TRBD1. Germline values: CDR1 LNHNV, CDR2 YYDKDF (reference sequence). V dropped 3 bases and J dropped 4; count of bases not matched to a gene: 2. CDR3 length: 13 residues. CDR3 protein: CATSRRTGETQYF. As DNA, the CDR3 is TGTGCCACCAGCAGGCGGACAGGAGAGACCCAGTACTTC.

This clonotype appeared a few times. This chain links TRBV3-1 with TRBJ2-5, with D hard to call. Germline CDR1 and CDR2: LGHDT and YNNKEL (reference sequence). This CDR3 contains 15 residues. The V end lost 4 bases, the J end lost 1 base, and 13 bases lay between the germline ends. The chain's CDR3 is CASSLQGRSQETQYF. CDR3 nucleotide sequence: TGTGCCAGCAGCCTCCAAGGGCGTTCCCAAGAGACCCAGTACTTC.

This clonotype was detected ten times or more. The chain combines TRBV25-1 with TRBJ1-6; D is ambiguous. V shed 6 bases and J shed 6 bases, with 9 bases lying between them. Looked up from germline, CDR1 is MGHDK and CDR2 is SYGVNS. The CDR3 length is 13 residues. The CDR3 spells CASRGWVNSPLHF. The CDR3 DNA reads TGTGCCAGCAGGGGATGGGTTAATTCACCCCTCCACTTT. Drawing the rest from reference TRBV25-1 and TRBJ1-6, the complete variable domain is EADIYQTPRYLVIGTGKKITLECSQTMGHDKMYWYQQDPGMELHLIHYSYGVNSTEKGDLSSESTVSRIRTEHFPLTLESARPSHTSQYLCASRGWVNSPLHFGNGTRLTVT.

This clonotype was observed many times. The rearrangement links TRBV29-1 to TRBJ1-2; D is perhaps TRBD1 (6 bases). The CDR3 contains 15 residues. Per the germline V gene, CDR1 is SQVTM and CDR2 is ANQGSEA. The V end was cut by 2 bases, the J end by 4 bases, with 17 bases between. DNA for the CDR3: TGCAGCGTTGAAAAAACAGGGCTCAAAGGCTATGGCTACACCTTC. Translated, it gives CSVEKTGLKGYGYTF.

The chain has TRBV6-5 and TRBJ2-5; 13 bases agree with TRBD2. This CDR3 contains 18 residues. Germline V CDR1 and CDR2: MNHEY, SVGAGI. Trimming cost V 5 bases and J 2 bases; bases outside gene matches: 11. The CDR3 DNA sequence: TGTGCCAGCAGTACTAGCGGGGGGGAATACTCACTACAAGAGACCCAGTACTTC. Translation gives CASSTSGGEYSLQETQYF.

As regards this clonotype: This may arise from a read error, as a much more abundant clone is one base away. The chain is built from TRBV10-3 and TRBJ2-7; either TRBD1 or TRBD2 may supply D (5 bases each). CDR1 is ENHRY, CDR2 SYGVKD, per germline. This CDR3 comprises 16 residues. Trimming pared 0 bases from V and 1 base from J, leaving 13 bases between. The CDR3 reads CAISESGGARSYEQYF. The CDR3 bases are TGTGCCATCAGTGAGTCTGGGGGAGCTCGGTCCTACGAGCAGTACTTC.

Comment on this clonotype: A much larger clone differs by one base, so this may be a read error. This CDR3 is missing its conserved last phenylalanine or tryptophan, likely due to a read error. The rearrangement links TRBV19 to TRBJ1-6; 8 positions agree with TRBD1. There are 15 residues in the CDR3. Germline V gene sequence: CDR1 LNHDA, CDR2 SQIVND (reference sequence). Trimming removed 7 bases from V and 10 bases from J; junction bases left unmatched: 12. The CDR3 region has the DNA TGTGCCAGTACCCCGGGACAGGCGAGCAGGTCACCCCTCCACCTT. Its protein is CASTPGQASRSPLHL.

In its sample, this clonotype was seen a few times. In nucleotides, the CDR3 is TGTGCCAGCAGCGAAAGGCCTGGGACTGAAGCTTTCTTT. Protein sequence: CASSERPGTEAFF. This chain links TRBV7-2 with TRBJ1-1; D call uncertain. Germline CDR1 and CDR2: SGHTA and FQGNSA. V lost 5 bases, J lost 5 bases, and 12 bases lay in between. This CDR3 spans 13 amino acids.